This T cell receptor beta chain was sequenced during a study of beta chain features in type 1 diabetes. Findings and caveats of the study: Moderate yet significant TCRB CDR3 shortening was seen in Type 1 diabetes patients in all four CD4+ subsets.

The CDR3 contains 15 residues. With V trimmed by 0 bases and J by 6 bases, 7 bases remained unmatched. Germline values: CDR1 SGHAT, CDR2 FQNNGV. Comments on this clone: No antigen is known for it.

Expressed TCRB transcripts were sequenced because the isolated RNA had all been reverse transcribed beforehand. TCRdb keeps only in-frame clones here, not all; method: immunoSEQ multiplex PCR. The sample lists 40,000 to 60,000 clones, approximately 60% occurring once. Sorted populations all exceeded 95% purity. V usage is TRBV11-2 and J usage is TRBJ1-1; TRBD1 matches at 7 bases. The clonotype comes from a woman in her twenties or thirties with type 1 diabetes. Sequencing was carried out using stem cell memory CD4+ T cells from blood. The chain's CDR3 is CASSLDRYRGAEAFF. The CDR3 region has the DNA TGTGCCAGCAGCTTAGATCGGTACAGGGGAGCTGAAGCTTTCTTT.